The T cell receptor (beta chain) described here comes from a study of blood T cell repertoires in COVID-19. Here immunoSEQ multiplex PCR was the method, and the copy in TCRdb shows in-frame clones only, minus some. Of around 190,000 clones listed, 80% to 90% are singletons. Unmatched junction bases numbered 11, after V lost 2 bases and J lost 9 bases. The germline V gene has CDR1 SGHNT and CDR2 YYREEE (reference sequence). The CDR3 contains 15 residues. Sequenced material: peripheral blood. The chain links TRBV5-4 to TRBJ2-1; 7 bases match TRBD2. The clonotype originates from a man aged 45-60 years with active or convalescent COVID-19. DNA of the CDR3: TGTGCCAGCAGCTTCCGGGACTCTGGGGGGGGTGAGCAGTTCTTC. Its translation is CASSFRDSGGGEQFF.